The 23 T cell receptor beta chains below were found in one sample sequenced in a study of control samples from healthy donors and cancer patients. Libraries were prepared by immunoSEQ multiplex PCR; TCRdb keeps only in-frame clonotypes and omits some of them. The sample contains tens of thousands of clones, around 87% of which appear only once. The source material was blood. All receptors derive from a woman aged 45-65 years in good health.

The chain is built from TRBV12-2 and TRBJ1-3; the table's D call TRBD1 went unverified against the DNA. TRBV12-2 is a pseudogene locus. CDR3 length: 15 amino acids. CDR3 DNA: TGTGCAAGTCGCGACGGGACAGGCCCTAAAAACACCATATATTTT. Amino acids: CASRDGTGPKNTIYF.

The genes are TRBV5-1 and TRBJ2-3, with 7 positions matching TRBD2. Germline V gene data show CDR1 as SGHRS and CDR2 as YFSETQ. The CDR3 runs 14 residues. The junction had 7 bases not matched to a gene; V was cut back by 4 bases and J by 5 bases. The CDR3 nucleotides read TGCGCCAGCAGCCGCGCTAGGACTAGAGATACGCAGTATTTT. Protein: CASSRARTRDTQYF.

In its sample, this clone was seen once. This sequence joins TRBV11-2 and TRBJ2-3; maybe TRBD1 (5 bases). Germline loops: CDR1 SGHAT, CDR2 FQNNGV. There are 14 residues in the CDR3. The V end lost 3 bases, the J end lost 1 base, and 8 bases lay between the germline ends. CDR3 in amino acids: CASSFVQGTDTQYF. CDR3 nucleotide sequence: TGTGCCAGCAGCTTTGTACAGGGCACAGATACGCAGTATTTT. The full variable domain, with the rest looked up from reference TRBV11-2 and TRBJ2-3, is EAGVAQSPRYKIIEKRQSVAFWCNPISGHATLYWYQQILGQGPKLLIQFQNNGVVDDSQLPKDRFSAERLKGVDSTLKIQPAKLEDSAVYLCASSFVQGTDTQYFGPGTRLTVL.

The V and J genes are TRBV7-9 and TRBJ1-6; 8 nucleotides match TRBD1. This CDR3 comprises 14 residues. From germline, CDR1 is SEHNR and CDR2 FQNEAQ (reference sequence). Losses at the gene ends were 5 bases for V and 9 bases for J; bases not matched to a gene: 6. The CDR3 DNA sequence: TGTGCCAGCAGCCAAGGACAGGGAGCTTCACCCCTCCACTTT. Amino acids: CASSQGQGASPLHF.

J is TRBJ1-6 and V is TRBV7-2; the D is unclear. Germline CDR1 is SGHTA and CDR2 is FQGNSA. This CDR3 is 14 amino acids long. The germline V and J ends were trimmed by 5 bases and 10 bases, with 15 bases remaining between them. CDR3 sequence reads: CASSATDVGSPLHF. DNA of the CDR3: TGTGCCAGCAGCGCGACCGACGTTGGATCACCCCTCCACTTT.

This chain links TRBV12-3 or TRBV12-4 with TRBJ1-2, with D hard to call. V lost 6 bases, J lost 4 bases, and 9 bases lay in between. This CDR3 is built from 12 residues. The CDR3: CASSLESYGYTF. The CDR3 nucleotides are TGTGCCAGCAGCCTAGAGTCCTATGGCTACACCTTC.

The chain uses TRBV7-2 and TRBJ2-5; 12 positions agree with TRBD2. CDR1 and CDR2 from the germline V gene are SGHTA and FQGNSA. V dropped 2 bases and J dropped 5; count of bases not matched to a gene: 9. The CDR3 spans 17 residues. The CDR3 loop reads CASSLILAGGLGETQYF. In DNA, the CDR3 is TGTGCCAGCAGCTTAATTCTAGCGGGAGGGCTGGGGGAGACCCAGTACTTC.

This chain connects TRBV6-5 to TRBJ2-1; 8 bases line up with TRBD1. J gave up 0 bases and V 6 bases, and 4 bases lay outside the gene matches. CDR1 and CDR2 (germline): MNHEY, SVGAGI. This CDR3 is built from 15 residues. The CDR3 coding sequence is TGTGCCAGCAGGATCGACAGGGGCTCCTACAATGAGCAGTTCTTC. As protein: CASRIDRGSYNEQFF.

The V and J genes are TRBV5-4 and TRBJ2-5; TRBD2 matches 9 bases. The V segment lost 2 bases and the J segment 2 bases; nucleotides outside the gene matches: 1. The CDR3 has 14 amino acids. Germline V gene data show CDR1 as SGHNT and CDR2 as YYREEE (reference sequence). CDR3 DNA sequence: TGTGCCAGCAGCTTTGCGGGGGGGCAAGAGACCCAGTACTTC. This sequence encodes CASSFAGGQETQYF.

CDR3 nucleotides: TGTGCCAGCAGGACAGGGGCCGGAAACACCATATATTTT. Encoded protein: CASRTGAGNTIYF. The chain has TRBV12-3 or TRBV12-4 and TRBJ1-3; 8 nucleotides line up with TRBD1. V shed 6 bases, J shed 4 bases, and the junction held 2 bases outside the gene matches. The CDR3 sequence is 13 residues long.

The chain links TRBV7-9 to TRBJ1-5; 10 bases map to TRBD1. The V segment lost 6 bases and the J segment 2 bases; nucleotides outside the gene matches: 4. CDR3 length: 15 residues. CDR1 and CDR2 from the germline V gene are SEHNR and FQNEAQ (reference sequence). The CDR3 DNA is TGTGCCAGCAGAGAGGGGACAGGGGGCAATCAGCCCCAGCATTTT. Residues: CASREGTGGNQPQHF.

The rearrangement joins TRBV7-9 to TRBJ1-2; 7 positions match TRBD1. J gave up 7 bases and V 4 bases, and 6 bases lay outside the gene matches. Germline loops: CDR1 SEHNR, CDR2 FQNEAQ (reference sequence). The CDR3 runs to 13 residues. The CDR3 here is CASSSTPGGGYTF. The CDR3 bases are TGTGCCAGCAGCTCCACTCCAGGGGGTGGCTACACCTTC.

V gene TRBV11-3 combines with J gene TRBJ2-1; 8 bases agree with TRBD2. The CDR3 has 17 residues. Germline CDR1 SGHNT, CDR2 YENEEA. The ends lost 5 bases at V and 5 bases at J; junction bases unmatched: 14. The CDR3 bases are TGTGCCAGCAGCGTACGTGCGAGCGGGAGAAACGACAATGAGCAGTTCTTC. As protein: CASSVRASGRNDNEQFF.

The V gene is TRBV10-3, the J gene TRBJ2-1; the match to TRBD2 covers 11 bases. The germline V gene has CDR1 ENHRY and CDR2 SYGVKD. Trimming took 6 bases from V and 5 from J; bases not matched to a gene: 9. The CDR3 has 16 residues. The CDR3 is CAISHSGGAANNEQFF. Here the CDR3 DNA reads TGTGCCATCAGCCATAGCGGGGGGGCGGCTAACAATGAGCAGTTCTTC.

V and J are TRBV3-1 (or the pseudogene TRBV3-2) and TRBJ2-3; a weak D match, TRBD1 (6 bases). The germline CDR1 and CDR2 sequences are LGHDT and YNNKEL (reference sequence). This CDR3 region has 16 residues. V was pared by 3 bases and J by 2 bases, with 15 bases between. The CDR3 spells CASSQAGTQNTDTQYF. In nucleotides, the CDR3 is TGTGCCAGCAGCCAGGCCGGGACACAAAACACAGATACGCAGTATTTT.

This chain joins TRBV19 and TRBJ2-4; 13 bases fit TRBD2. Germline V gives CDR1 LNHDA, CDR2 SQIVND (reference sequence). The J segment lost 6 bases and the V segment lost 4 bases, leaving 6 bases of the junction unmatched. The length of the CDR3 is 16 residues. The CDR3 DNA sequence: TGTGCCAGTAGTACGGGACTAGCGGGGCCTTTAAACATTCAGTACTTC. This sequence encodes CASSTGLAGPLNIQYF.

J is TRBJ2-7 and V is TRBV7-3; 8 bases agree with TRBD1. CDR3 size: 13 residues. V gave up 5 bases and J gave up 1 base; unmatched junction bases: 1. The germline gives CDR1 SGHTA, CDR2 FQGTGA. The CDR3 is CASSRDRSYEQYF. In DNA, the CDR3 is TGTGCCAGCAGCCGGGACAGGTCCTACGAGCAGTACTTC.

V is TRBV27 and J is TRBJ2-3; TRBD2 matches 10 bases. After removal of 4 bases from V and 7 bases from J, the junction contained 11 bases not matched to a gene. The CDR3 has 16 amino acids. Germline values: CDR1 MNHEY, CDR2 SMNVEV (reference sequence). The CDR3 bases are TGTGCCAGCAGTTCTGCTTCTAGCGGGAGTATAAATACGCAGTATTTT. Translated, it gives CASSSASSGSINTQYF.

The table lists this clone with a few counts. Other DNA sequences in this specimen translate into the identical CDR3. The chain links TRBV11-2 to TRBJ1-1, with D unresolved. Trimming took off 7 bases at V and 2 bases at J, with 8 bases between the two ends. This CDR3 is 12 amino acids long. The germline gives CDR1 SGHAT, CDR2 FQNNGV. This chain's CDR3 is CASNRPNTEAFF. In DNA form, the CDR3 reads TGTGCCAGCAACAGACCAAACACTGAAGCTTTCTTT.

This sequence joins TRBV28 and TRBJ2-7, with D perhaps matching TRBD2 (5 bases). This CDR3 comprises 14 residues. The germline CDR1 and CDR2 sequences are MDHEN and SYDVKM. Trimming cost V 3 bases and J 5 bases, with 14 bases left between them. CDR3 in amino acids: CASSLRGGGHEQYF. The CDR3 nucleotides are TGTGCCAGCAGTTTGCGTGGAGGCGGGCACGAGCAGTACTTC. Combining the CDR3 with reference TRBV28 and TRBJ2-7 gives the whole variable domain DVKVTQSSRYLVKRTGEKVFLECVQDMDHENMFWYRQDPGLGLRLIYFSYDVKMKEKGDIPEGYSVSREKKERFSLILESASTNQTSMYLCASSLRGGGHEQYFGPGTRLTVT.

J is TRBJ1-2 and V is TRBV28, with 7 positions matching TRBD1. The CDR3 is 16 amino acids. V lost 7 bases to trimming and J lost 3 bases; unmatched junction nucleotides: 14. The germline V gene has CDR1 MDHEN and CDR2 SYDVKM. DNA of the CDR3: TGTGCCAGCATGGCAGGGGGGATTCGTTGGGACTATGGCTACACCTTC. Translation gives CASMAGGIRWDYGYTF.

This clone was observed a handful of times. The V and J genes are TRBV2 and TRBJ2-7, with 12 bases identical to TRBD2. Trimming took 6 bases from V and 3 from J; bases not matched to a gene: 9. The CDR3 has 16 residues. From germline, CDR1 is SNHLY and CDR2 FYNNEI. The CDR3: CASRPRLAGADYEQYF. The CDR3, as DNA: TGTGCCAGCAGACCCAGACTAGCGGGAGCCGACTACGAGCAGTACTTC.

The CDR3 loop reads CSVRDSGANVLTF. The CDR3 DNA is TGCAGCGTTCGAGACTCTGGGGCCAACGTCCTGACTTTC. V and J are TRBV29-1 and TRBJ2-6; D call uncertain. This CDR3 is built from 13 residues. Germline V gene lookup returns CDR1 SQVTM and CDR2 ANQGSEA. V shed 5 bases and J shed 0 bases, with 5 bases lying between them.